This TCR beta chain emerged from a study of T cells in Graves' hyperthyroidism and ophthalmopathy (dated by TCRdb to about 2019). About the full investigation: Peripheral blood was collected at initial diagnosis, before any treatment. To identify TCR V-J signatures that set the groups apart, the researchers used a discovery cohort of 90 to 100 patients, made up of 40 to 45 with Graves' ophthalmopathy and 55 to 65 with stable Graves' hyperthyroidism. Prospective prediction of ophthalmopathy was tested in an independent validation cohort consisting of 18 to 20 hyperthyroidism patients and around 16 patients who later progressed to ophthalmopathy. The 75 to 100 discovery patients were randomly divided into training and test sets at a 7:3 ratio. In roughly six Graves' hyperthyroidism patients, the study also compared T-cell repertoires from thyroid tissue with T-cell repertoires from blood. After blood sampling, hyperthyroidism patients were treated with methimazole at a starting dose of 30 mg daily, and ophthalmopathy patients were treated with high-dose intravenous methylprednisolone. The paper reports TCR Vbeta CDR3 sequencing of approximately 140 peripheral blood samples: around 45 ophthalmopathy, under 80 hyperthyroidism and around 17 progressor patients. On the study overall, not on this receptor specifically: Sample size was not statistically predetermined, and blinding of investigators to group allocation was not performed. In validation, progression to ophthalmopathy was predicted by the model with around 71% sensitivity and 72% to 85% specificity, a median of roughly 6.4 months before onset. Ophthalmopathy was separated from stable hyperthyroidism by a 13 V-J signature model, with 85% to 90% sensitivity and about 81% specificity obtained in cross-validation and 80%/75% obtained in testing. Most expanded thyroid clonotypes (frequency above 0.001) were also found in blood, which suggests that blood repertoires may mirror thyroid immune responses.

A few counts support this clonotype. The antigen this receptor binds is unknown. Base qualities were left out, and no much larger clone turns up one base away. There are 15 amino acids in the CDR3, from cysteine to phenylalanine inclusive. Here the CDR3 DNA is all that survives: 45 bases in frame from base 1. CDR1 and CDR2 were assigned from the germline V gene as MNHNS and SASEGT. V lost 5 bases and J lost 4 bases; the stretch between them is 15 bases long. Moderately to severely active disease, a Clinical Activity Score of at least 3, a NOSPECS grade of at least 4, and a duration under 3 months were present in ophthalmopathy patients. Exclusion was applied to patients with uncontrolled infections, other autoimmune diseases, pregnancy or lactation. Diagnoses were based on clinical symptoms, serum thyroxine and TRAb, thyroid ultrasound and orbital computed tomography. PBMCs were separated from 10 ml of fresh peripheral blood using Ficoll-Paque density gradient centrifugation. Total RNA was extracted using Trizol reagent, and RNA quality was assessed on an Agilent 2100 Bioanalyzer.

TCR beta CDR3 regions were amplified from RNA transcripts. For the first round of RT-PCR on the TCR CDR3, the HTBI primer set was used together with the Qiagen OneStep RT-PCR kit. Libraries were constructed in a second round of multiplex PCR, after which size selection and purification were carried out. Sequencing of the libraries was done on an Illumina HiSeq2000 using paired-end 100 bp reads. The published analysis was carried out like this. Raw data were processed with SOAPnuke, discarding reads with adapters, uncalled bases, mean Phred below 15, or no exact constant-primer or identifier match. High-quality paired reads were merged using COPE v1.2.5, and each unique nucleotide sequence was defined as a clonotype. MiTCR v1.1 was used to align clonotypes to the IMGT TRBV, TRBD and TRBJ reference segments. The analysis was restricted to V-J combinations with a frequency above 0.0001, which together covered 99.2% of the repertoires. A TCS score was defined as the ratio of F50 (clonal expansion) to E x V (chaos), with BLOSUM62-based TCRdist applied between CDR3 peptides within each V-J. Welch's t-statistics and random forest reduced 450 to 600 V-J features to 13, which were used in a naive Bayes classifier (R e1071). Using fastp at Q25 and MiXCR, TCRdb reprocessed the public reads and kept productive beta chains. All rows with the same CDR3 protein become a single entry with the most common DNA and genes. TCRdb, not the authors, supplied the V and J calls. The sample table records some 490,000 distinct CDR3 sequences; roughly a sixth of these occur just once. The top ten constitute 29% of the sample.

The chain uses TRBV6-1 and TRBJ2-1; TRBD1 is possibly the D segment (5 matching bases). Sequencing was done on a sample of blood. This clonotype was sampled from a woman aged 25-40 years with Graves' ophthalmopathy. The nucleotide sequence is TGTGCCAGCAGTTTCGACATGGGGCCTTACAATGAGCAGTTCTTC. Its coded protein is CASSFDMGPYNEQFF.